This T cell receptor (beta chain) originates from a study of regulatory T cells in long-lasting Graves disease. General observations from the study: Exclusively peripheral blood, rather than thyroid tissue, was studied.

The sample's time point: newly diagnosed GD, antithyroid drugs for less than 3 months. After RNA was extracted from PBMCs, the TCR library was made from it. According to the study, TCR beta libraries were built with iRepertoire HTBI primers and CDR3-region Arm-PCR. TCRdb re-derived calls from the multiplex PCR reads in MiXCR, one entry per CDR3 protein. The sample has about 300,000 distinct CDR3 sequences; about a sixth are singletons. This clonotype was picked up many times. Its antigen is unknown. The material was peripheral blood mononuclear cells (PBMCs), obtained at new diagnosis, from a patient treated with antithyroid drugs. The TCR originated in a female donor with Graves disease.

Written as DNA, the CDR3 is TGTGCCAGCAGTTACACCCTAGCGGGAGGACGGGGAGAGACCCAGTACTTC. It codes for CASSYTLAGGRGETQYF. This chain joins TRBV6-5 and TRBJ2-5; TRBD2 matches 11 bases. V lost 2 bases, J lost 4 bases, and 9 bases stayed unmatched. From germline, CDR1 is MNHEY and CDR2 SVGAGI. This CDR3 is built from 17 residues.